This TCR beta chain is drawn from a study of shared clonotypes between healthy human individuals. Assay: immunoSEQ multiplex PCR; the TCRdb copy retains only in-frame clones and omits some. The sample consists of 950,000 to 1,100,000 clones, about 77% of them appearing once. CDR3 length: 12 amino acids. The germline gives CDR1 MNHEY, CDR2 SVGAGI. The V and J ends lost 7 bases and 1 base respectively, with 8 bases between them. The gene calls are TRBV6-5 and TRBJ2-7, with a possible D match to TRBD2 (5 bases). This clonotype was sampled from a man between 18 and 35 years old in good health. The specimen was memory CD4+ T cells sorted from blood. Noted subset: CD45RA-negative fraction. The CDR3 bases are TGTGCCAGCATTGGACTGTCCTACGAGCAGTACTTC. This sequence encodes CASIGLSYEQYF.